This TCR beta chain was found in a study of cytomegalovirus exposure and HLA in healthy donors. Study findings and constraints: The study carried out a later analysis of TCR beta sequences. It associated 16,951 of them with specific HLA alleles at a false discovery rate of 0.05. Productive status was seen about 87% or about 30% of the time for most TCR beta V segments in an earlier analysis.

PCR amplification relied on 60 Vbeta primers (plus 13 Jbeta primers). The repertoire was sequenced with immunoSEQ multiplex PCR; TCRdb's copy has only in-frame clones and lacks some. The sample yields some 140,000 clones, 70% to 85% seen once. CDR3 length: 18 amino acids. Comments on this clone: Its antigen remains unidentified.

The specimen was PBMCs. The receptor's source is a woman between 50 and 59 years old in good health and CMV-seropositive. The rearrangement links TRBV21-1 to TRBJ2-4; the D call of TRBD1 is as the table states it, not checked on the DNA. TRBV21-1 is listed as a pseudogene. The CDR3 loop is CASVSRDKRDLAKNIQYF. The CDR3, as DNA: TGTGCCAGCGTGAGTAGGGACAAGCGCGACCTAGCCAAAAACATTCAGTACTTC.